A selection of T cell receptor beta chains follows, all from one sample in a study of type 1 and type 2 diabetes patients. TCRdb independently ran MiXCR on the multiplex PCR reads; one entry per CDR3 protein. The sample has around 300,000 distinct CDR3 sequences, approximately 50% seen once. Material for sequencing was peripheral blood mononuclear cells (PBMCs). The receptors were gathered from a man between 18 and 35 years old with type 2 diabetes. Each CDR3 is given with its conserved first and last residue. The order of the fields is J gene, CDR3 length, clone size, V gene, D gene, CDR3 DNA, CDR3 protein. D genes are given only for firm matches. The listing skips clone size in some rows; elsewhere it reads once, few, many or a size class.

TRBJ2-5 13 few TRBV20-1 - TGCAGTGCTCCCGGGCCCCTCCAAGAGACCCAGTACTTC CSAPGPLQETQYF
TRBJ2-1 13 - TRBV9 - TGTGCCAGCAGCGTGGGGGGCCGCGATGAGCAGTTCTTC CASSVGGRDEQFF
TRBJ2-5 14 - TRBV2 - TGTGCCACCGAACCAGACAATACTCAAGAGACCCAGTACTTC CATEPDNTQETQYF
TRBJ1-4 15 - TRBV4-2 - TGTGCCAGCAGCCAAGAATCTCAGACAAATGAAAAACTGTTTTTT CASSQESQTNEKLFF
TRBJ2-7 14 - TRBV6-5 - TGTGCCAGCAGTTTACGGGACGAAGCCTACGAGCAGTACTTC CASSLRDEAYEQYF
TRBJ2-7 14 - TRBV29-1 - TGCAGCGTTGAGAAGGATGTGGGCTCCTACGAGCAGTACTTC CSVEKDVGSYEQYF
TRBJ2-3 17 - TRBV20-1 - TGCAGTGCTAGAACTACTCTAGGGGGAGGGATCACAGATACGCAGTATTTT CSARTTLGGGITDTQYF
TRBJ1-1 13 - TRBV7-6 - TGTGCCAGCAGCTTAAGGGGTTCCACTGAAGCTTTCTTT CASSLRGSTEAFF
TRBJ1-6 15 - TRBV20-1 TRBD1 TGCAGTGCAAGACAGGGGGGTTCCTATAATTCACCCCTCCACTTT CSARQGGSYNSPLHF
TRBJ2-3 13 - TRBV3-1 - TGTGCCAGCAGCTCACCTTTCACAGATACGCAGTATTTT CASSSPFTDTQYF
TRBJ2-1 15 - TRBV2 - TGTGCCAGCAGCTTTCTCGGGAGTTCCTACAATGAGCAGTTCTTC CASSFLGSSYNEQFF
TRBJ1-1 14 once TRBV12-3/TRBV12-4 TRBD1 TGTGCCAGCAGTCCCACAGGGGATCGGACTGAAGCTTTCTTT CASSPTGDRTEAFF
TRBJ1-6 18 - TRBV28 - TGTGCCAGCACCCAAAGGTTCCGGGGGAGCTCCTATAATTCACCCCTCCACTTT CASTQRFRGSSYNSPLHF
TRBJ2-7 13 many TRBV7-2 - TGTGCCAGCAGCTCGGACTCATCCTACGAGCAGTACTTC CASSSDSSYEQYF
TRBJ2-7 15 - TRBV6-6 - TGTGCCAGCAGTGAAAGCGGGTCGAGCTCCTACGAGCAGTACTTC CASSESGSSSYEQYF
TRBJ2-5 18 - TRBV7-6 TRBD2 TGTGCCAGCAGCTTAGGCCCTAGCGGGAGAATGATTGTAGAGACCCAGTACTTC CASSLGPSGRMIVETQYF
TRBJ2-5 14 - TRBV20-1 TRBD1 TGCAGTGCAAGGGACAGGGGGATGCAAGAGACCCAGTACTTC CSARDRGMQETQYF
TRBJ2-5 16 few TRBV6-5 - TGTGCCAGCAGTTACGCCCCGGGACACCGGGGAGAGACCCAGTACTTC CASSYAPGHRGETQYF
TRBJ1-4 14 few TRBV9 - TGTGCCAGCAGTGTACAACAGGGCCGGGAAAAACTGTTTTTT CASSVQQGREKLFF
TRBJ1-3 15 - TRBV30 - TGTGCCTGGAGTGATCGCCCGGGCTCCGGAAACACCATATATTTT CAWSDRPGSGNTIYF
TRBJ1-1 13 few TRBV19 - TGTGCCAGTAGTAGTCGGGGGGTGACTGAAGCTTTCTTT CASSSRGVTEAFF
TRBJ2-1 14 - TRBV30 - TGTGCCTGGATTACGCGACCGGGACGAGATGAGCAGTTCTTC CAWITRPGRDEQFF
TRBJ2-7 12 many TRBV30 - TGTGCCTGGAGTGACGAGGGTTACGAGCAGTACTTC CAWSDEGYEQYF
TRBJ2-7 14 - TRBV6-2/TRBV6-3 - TGTGCCAGCAGTCGGACAGGAGGGCGCTACGAGCAGTACTTC CASSRTGGRYEQYF
TRBJ2-3 14 - TRBV12-3/TRBV12-4 - TGTGCCAGCAGTTTTTACGCGACGACAGATACGCAGTATTTT CASSFYATTDTQYF
TRBJ2-7 15 few TRBV20-1 TRBD2 TGCAGTGCTAAGGGACTAGCGGGGGGGCCGAGTGAGCAGTACTTC CSAKGLAGGPSEQYF
TRBJ2-3 15 - TRBV20-1 - TGCAGTGCCCAATCCCATAGAATTAACACAGATACGCAGTATTTT CSAQSHRINTDTQYF
TRBJ2-4 19 few TRBV15 - TGTGCCACCAGCGAATATGGTGTGGGAGGGGGCAGTGCCAAAAACATTCAGTACTTC CATSEYGVGGGSAKNIQYF
TRBJ1-2 15 - TRBV20-1 TRBD1 TGCAGCGAGGGTCCGGGACAGAAGGAACTTTATGGCTACACCTTC CSEGPGQKELYGYTF
TRBJ1-2 14 - TRBV11-1 - TGTGCCAGCAGCTTAGCCCCCGCCAACTATGGCTACACCTTC CASSLAPANYGYTF
TRBJ1-1 13 - TRBV30 - TGTGCCTGGAGTGTCCTCCCAAGCACTGAAGCTTTCTTT CAWSVLPSTEAFF
TRBJ2-3 15 few TRBV15 - TGTGCCACCAGCAGAGATCTTACCGGGGCAGATACGCAGTATTTT CATSRDLTGADTQYF
TRBJ1-1 17 - TRBV6-5 TRBD1 TGTGCCAGCAGTTACGTGGCAGGGGGCGTGAAAGATACTGAAGCTTTCTTT CASSYVAGGVKDTEAFF
TRBJ2-7 13 - TRBV19 - TGTGCCAGTAGTATTTTTTTCATGGACGAGCAGTACTTC CASSIFFMDEQYF
TRBJ1-2 13 few TRBV6-1 - TGTGCCAGCTCCGCTTCATTCTACTATGGCTACACCTTC CASSASFYYGYTF
TRBJ2-1 15 - TRBV11-2 TRBD1 TGTGCCAGCAGCTCCATTCGACAGGGCACGGATGAGCAGTTCTTC CASSSIRQGTDEQFF
TRBJ2-5 14 - TRBV5-1 - TGCGCCAGCAGCTCGGTGCCGCGACAAGAGACCCAGTACTTC CASSSVPRQETQYF
TRBJ2-1 14 - TRBV20-1 TRBD1 TGCAGTGCTAGAGCCGGGACAGGGTATATCGAGCAGTTCTTC CSARAGTGYIEQFF
TRBJ2-1 14 many TRBV25-1 - TGTGCCAGCAGTGAATCACTATACTACAATGAGCAGTTCTTC CASSESLYYNEQFF
TRBJ2-7 14 - TRBV18 TRBD1 TGTGCCAGCTCACCAAGACAGGGGGCAGGCGAGCAGTACTTC CASSPRQGAGEQYF
TRBJ1-1 15 - TRBV11-2 TRBD1 TGTGCCAGCAGCTTACTGAGGACAGGCCCCACTGAAGCTTTCTTT CASSLLRTGPTEAFF
TRBJ2-3 15 - TRBV7-3 - TGTGCCAGCAGCCGATTTGGACAGATAACAGATACGCAGTATTTT CASSRFGQITDTQYF
TRBJ1-5 16 - TRBV28 - TGTGCCAGCAGTCCGAACAGGGACGGGAGCAATCAGCCCCAGCATTTT CASSPNRDGSNQPQHF
TRBJ1-1 13 few TRBV5-1 - TGCGCCAGCAGCTTGAGACAGCTCGCTGAAGCTTTCTTT CASSLRQLAEAFF
TRBJ1-1 14 - TRBV12-3/TRBV12-4 - TGTGCCAGCAGTTTAACGGACAGAGCCACTGAAGCTTTCTTT CASSLTDRATEAFF
TRBJ1-1 11 - TRBV28 - TGTGCCACCTGGATGAACACTGAAGCTTTCTTT CATWMNTEAFF
TRBJ2-5 16 - TRBV10-3 TRBD2 TGTGCCATCATCTCTTTAGCGTCTAGCGGATCAAGAGACCAGTACTTC CAIISLASSGSRDQYF
TRBJ1-2 16 - TRBV7-2 - TGTGCCAGCAGCCCCCATGACGTCCAGACGGGGTATGGCTACACCTTC CASSPHDVQTGYGYTF
TRBJ1-1 14 - TRBV6-6 - TGTGCCAGCAGAACTCAGGAATCCAACACTGAAGCTTTCTTT CASRTQESNTEAFF